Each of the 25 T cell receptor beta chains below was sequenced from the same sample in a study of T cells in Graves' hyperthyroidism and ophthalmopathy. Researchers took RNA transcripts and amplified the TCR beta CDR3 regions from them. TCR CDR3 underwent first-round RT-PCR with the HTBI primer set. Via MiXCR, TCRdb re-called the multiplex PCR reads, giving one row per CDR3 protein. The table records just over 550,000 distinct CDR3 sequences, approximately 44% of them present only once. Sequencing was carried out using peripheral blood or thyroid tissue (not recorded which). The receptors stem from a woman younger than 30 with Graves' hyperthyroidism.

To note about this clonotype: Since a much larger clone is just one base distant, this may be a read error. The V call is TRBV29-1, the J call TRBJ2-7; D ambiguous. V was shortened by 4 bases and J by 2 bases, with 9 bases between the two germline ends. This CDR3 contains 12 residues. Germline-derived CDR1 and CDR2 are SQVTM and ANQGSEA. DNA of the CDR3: TGCAGCGTTGGTTGTGATACCTACGAGCAGTACTTC. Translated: CSVGCDTYEQYF.

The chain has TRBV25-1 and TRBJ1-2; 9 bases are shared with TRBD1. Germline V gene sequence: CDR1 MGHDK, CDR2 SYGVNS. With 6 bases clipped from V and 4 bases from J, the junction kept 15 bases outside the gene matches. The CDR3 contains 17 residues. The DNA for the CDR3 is TGTGCCAGCAGCGTCCTACCCCTACAGGGGGCAATCTATGGCTACACCTTC. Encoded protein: CASSVLPLQGAIYGYTF.

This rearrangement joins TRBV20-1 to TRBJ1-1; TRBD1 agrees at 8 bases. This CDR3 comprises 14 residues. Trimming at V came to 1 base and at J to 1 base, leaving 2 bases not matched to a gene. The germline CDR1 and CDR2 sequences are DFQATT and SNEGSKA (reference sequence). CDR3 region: CSARGGQENTEAFF. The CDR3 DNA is TGCAGTGCTAGAGGGGGACAGGAGAACACTGAAGCTTTCTTT.

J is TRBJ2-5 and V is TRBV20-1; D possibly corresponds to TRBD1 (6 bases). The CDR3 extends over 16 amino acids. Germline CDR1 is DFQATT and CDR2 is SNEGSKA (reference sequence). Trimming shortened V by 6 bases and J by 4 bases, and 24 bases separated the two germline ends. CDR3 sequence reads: CSATTPQQGLVETQYF. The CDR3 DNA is TGCAGTGCCACTACACCACAACAGGGATTGGTAGAGACCCAGTACTTC.

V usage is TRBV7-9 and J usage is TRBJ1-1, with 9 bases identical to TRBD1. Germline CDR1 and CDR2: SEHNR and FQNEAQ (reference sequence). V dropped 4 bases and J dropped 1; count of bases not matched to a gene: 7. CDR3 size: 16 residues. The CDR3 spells CASSSGTGSGNTEAFF. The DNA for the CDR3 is TGTGCCAGCAGCTCCGGGACAGGGTCGGGGAACACTGAAGCTTTCTTT.

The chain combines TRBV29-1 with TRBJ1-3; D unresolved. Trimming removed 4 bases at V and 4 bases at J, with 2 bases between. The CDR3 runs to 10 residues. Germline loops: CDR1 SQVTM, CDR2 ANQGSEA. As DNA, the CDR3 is TGCAGCGTTGCCGGAAACACCATATATTTT. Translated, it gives CSVAGNTIYF.

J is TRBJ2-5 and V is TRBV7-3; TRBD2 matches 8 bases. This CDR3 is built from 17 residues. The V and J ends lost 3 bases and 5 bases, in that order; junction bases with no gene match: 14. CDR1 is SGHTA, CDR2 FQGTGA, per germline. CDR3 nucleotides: TGTGCCAGCAGCTTGGTTGGTAGCGGGATAACTGGGGAGACCCAGTACTTC. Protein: CASSLVGSGITGETQYF.

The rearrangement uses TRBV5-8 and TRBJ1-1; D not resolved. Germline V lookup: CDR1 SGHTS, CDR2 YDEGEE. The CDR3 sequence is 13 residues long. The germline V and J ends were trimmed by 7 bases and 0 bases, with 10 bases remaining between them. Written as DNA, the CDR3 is TGTGCCAGCCGTGAGGCCATGAACACTGAAGCTTTCTTT. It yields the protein CASREAMNTEAFF.

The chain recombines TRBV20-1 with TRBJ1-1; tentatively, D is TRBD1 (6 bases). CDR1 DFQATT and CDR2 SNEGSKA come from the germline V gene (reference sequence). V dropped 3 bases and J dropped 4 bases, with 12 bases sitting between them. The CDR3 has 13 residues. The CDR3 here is CSASGGGVTEAFF. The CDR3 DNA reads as TGCAGTGCTAGTGGTGGGGGCGTCACTGAAGCTTTCTTT.

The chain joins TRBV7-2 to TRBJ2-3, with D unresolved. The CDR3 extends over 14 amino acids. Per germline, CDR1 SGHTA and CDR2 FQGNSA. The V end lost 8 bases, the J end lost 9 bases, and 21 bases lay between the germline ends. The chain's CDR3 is CASLGVPDTPTQYF. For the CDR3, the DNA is TGTGCCAGCTTAGGCGTCCCGGATACGCCGACGCAGTATTTT. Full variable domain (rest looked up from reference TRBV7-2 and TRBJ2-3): GAGVSQSPSNKVTEKGKDVELRCDPISGHTALYWYRQSLGQGLEFLIYFQGNSAPDKSGLPSDRFSAERTGGSVSTLTIQRTQQEDSAVYLCASLGVPDTPTQYFGPGTRLTVL.

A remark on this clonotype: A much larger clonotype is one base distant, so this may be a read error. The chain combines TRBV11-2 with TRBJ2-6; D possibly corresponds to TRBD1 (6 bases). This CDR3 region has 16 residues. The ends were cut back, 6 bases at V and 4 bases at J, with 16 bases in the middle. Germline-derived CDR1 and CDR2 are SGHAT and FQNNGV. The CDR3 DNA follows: TGTGCCAGCAGTGATCCGGACAGCTCAGGGGCCAACGTCCTGACTTTC. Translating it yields CASSDPDSSGANVLTF. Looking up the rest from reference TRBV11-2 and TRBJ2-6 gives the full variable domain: EAGVAQSPRYKIIEKRQSVAFWCNPISGHATLYWYQQILGQGPKLLIQFQNNGVVDDSQLPKDRFSAERLKGVDSTLKIQPAKLEDSAVYLCASSDPDSSGANVLTFGAGSRLTVL.

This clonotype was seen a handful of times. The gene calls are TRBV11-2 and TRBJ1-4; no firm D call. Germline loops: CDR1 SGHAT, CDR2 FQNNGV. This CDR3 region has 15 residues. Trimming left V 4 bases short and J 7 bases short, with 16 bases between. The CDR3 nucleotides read TGTGCCAGCAGCTCAGTCGAAGAAGTTTCTGAAAAACTGTTTTTT. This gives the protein CASSSVEEVSEKLFF.

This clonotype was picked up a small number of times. The CDR3 coding sequence is TGTGCCAGCAGTCCGCCTCTGGCAGTCTCTGGAAACACCATATATTTT. Encoded protein: CASSPPLAVSGNTIYF. This chain uses TRBV12-3 or TRBV12-4 with TRBJ1-3; no reliable D call. This CDR3 comprises 16 residues. V lost 5 bases to trimming and J lost 0 bases, with 14 bases between them.

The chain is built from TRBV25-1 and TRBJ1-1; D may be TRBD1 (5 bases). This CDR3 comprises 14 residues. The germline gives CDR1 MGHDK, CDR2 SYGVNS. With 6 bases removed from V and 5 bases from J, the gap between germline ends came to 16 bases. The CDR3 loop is CASSVTGTVTEAFF. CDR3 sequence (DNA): TGTGCCAGCAGCGTCACAGGTACAGTTACTGAAGCTTTCTTT.

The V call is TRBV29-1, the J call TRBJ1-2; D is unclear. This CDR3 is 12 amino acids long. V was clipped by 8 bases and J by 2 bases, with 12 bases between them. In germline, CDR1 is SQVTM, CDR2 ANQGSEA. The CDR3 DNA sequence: TGCAGCAGTGTCGACCCAAACTATGGCTACACCTTC. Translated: CSSVDPNYGYTF.

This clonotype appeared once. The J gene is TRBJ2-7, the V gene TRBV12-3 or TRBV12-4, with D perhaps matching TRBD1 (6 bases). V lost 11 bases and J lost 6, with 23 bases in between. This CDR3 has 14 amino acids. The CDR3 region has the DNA TGTGCCTCCCAGGGGCAGGGCCCGCATTCCGAGCAGTACTTC. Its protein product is CASQGQGPHSEQYF.

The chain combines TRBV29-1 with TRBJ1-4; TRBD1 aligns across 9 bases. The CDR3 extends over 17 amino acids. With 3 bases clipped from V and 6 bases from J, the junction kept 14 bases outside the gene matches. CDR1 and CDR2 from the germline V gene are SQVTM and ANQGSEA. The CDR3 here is CSVDDTDTGTGHEKLFF. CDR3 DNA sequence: TGCAGCGTTGATGATACAGACACCGGGACAGGGCATGAAAAACTGTTTTTT.

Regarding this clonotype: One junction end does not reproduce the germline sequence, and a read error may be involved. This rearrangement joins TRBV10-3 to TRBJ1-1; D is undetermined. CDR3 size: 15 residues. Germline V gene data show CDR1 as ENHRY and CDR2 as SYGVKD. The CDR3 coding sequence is TGTGCCAGCAGTCTCCCGGGCAGGATGAACACTGAAGCTTTCTTT. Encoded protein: CASSLPGRMNTEAFF.

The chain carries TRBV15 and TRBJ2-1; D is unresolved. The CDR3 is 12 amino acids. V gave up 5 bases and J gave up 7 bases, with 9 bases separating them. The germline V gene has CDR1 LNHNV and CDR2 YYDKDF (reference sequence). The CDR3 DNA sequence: TGTGCCACCAGCCGAGGTGGAAATGAGCAGTTCTTC. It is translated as CATSRGGNEQFF.

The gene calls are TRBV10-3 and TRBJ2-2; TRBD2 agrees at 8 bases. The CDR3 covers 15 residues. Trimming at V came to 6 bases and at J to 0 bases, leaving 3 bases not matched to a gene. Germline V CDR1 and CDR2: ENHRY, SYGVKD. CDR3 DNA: TGTGCCATCAGGCCGGGACTAGCGAACACCGGGGAGCTGTTTTTT. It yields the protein CAIRPGLANTGELFF.

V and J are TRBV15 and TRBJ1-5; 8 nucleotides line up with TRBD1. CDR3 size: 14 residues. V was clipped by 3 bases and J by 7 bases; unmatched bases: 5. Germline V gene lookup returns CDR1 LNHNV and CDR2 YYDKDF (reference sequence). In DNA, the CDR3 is TGTGCCACCAGCAGGGACCAGGGGGCCCAGCCCCAGCATTTT. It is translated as CATSRDQGAQPQHF. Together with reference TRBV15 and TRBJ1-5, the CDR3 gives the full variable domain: DAMVIQNPRYQVTQFGKPVTLSCSQTLNHNVMYWYQQKSSQAPKLLFHYYDKDFNNEADTPDNFQSRRPNTSFCFLDIRSPGLGDTAMYLCATSRDQGAQPQHFGDGTRLSIL.

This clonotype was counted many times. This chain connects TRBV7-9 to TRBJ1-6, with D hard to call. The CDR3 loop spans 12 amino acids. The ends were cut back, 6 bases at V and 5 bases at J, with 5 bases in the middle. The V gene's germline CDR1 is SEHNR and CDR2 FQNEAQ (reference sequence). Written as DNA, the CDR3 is TGTGCCAGCAGACTAAATAATTCACCCCTCCACTTT. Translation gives CASRLNNSPLHF.

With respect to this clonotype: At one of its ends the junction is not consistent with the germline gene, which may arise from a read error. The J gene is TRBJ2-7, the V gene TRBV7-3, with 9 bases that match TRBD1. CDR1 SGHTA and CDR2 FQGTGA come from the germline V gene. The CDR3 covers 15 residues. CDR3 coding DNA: TGTGCCAGCAGCCTAACAGGGGGCGCCGTCTACGAGCAGTACTTC. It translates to CASSLTGGAVYEQYF. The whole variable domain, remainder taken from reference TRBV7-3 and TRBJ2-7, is GAGVSQTPSNKVTEKGKYVELRCDPISGHTALYWYRQSLGQGPEFLIYFQGTGAADDSGLPNDRFFAVRPEGSVSTLKIQRTERGDSAVYLCASSLTGGAVYEQYFGPGTRLTVT.

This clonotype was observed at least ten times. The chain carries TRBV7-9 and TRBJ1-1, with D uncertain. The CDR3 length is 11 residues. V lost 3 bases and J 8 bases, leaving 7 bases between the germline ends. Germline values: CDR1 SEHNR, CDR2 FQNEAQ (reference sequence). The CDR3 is CASSFQAEAFF. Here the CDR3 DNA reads TGTGCCAGCAGCTTTCAGGCCGAAGCTTTCTTT.

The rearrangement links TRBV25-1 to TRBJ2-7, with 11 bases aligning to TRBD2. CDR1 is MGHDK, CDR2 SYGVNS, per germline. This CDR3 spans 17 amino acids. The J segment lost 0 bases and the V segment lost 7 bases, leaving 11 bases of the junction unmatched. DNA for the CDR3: TGTGCCAGCATCGCTAGGCTAGCGGGAGGCTCCTCCTACGAGCAGTACTTC. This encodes CASIARLAGGSSYEQYF.